The clone carrying this T cell receptor (beta chain) was seen only once. V dropped 7 bases and J dropped 3; count of bases not matched to a gene: 14. Per germline, CDR1 MDHEN and CDR2 SYDVKM. CDR3 size: 16 residues. The data were obtained in a study of blood T cell repertoires in COVID-19. Study as a whole: Samples taken during acute and convalescent COVID-19 were collected in the United States, Italy and Spain. The analysed material was cDNA or gDNA that came from T cells, B-cell-depleted T cells, or PBMCs.

TCRdb's table, derived via immunoSEQ multiplex PCR, lists solely in-frame clones and lacks some. The table has about 70,000 clones, approximately 86% seen once. The chain has TRBV28 and TRBJ2-5, with TRBD2 matching over 7 bases. The TCR originated in a human donor in a cohort sampled during active COVID-19. The sequenced material came from peripheral blood. CDR3 residues: CASTGLGASQEETQYF. CDR3 sequence (DNA): TGTGCCAGCACCGGACTAGGGGCTTCGCAGGAAGAGACCCAGTACTTC.